This T cell receptor (beta chain) derives from a study of T cells after yellow fever vaccination. This clonotype was detected a few times. TCRdb re-derived calls from the 5' RACE reads in MiXCR, one entry per CDR3 protein. The data show about 260,000 distinct CDR3 sequences, under 15% seen once. The input for sequencing was CD4+ T cells sorted from PBMCs, taken 45 days after the yellow fever booster vaccination. This clonotype was obtained from a man aged 30-40 years who received the YFV17D yellow fever vaccine.

CDR3 nucleotide sequence: TGTGCCAGCAGTATACTAGCGGGAGAAGAGCAGTTCTTC. Amino acid sequence: CASSILAGEEQFF. J is TRBJ2-1 and V is TRBV3-1, with TRBD2 matching 11 bases. From germline, CDR1 is LGHDT and CDR2 YNNKEL (reference sequence). V gave up 6 bases and J gave up 10 bases; unmatched junction bases: 5. The CDR3 contains 13 residues.